Detailed here is one TCR beta chain. The sample originates from a study of blood T cells in healthy people across ages. The ends were cut back, 3 bases at V and 4 bases at J, with 18 bases in the middle. CDR1 and CDR2 (germline): SGHTA, FQGNSA. The length of the CDR3 is 16 residues. Combining a sample-barcoded 5' primer with a J-beta primer mix, a second PCR ran for about 6 to 12 cycles. Tags on each cDNA molecule came from a template-switch adaptor with 12 random nucleotides. TCRdb recomputed calls from the 5' RACE reads with MiXCR, one row per CDR3 protein. Found here are fewer than 1,000,000 distinct CDR3 sequences, 40% to 50% of them singletons; the top ten hold around 21%.

The V gene is TRBV7-2, the J gene TRBJ2-5, with a tentative D call TRBD2 (5 bases). The sequenced material came from blood. The TCR originated in a man aged 60 to 75 in good health. The CDR3 region has the DNA TGTGCCAGCAGCTTGACGAGGGCGGGCATAGGAGAGACCCAGTACTTC. This translates into CASSLTRAGIGETQYF.